This T cell receptor beta chain came from a study of control samples from healthy donors and cancer patients (dated by TCRdb to 2020 to 2021). Comments on this clone: Its recognized antigen is unknown. No base quality information exists; no much larger clone differs at one position.

Libraries were constructed by the immunoSEQ multiplex PCR assay. TCRdb stores this immuneACCESS table with in-frame sequences only. Part of the clones is absent; in the studies checked, under half of the shortfall reflects unresolved V genes, and no reason is known for the rest. The sample records about 150,000 clones, approximately 94% of which are singletons. Of the sample, more than 5% falls within the top ten clones. CDR1 and CDR2 are drawn from the germline V gene (reference sequence): LNHDA, SQIVND. Spanning cysteine to phenylalanine, the CDR3 consists of 14 amino acids. Left in the record is the CDR3 DNA by itself, 42 bases read in frame from the first base. A distance of 10 bases separates the germline ends of V and J, which lose 5 bases and 0 bases respectively.

The receptor was derived from a man aged 18-30 years in good health. The sample taken for sequencing was blood. Rearrangement joined TRBV19 to TRBJ1-1, and the D gene may be TRBD1, 5 bases matching. CDR3 protein: CASSYGGMNTEAFF. The base sequence is TGTGCCAGTAGTTACGGGGGGATGAACACTGAAGCTTTCTTT.